Shown below are 10 T cell receptor beta chains from a single sample sequenced in a study of cytomegalovirus exposure and HLA in healthy donors. The PCR made use of 60 Vbeta and 13 Jbeta primers. Data came from immunoSEQ multiplex PCR; TCRdb stores just in-frame clones and leaves some out. The sample has 110,000 to 150,000 clones; 70% to 80% are singletons. Sample: PBMCs. The receptors shown here come from a female donor in good health and CMV-seronegative.

This chain joins TRBV25-1 and TRBJ2-2, with TRBD2 as a possible D gene (6 bases). The ends were cut back, 2 bases at V and 4 bases at J, with 14 bases in the middle. CDR3 size: 16 residues. CDR1 is MGHDK, CDR2 SYGVNS, per germline. CDR3 residues: CASSESSGSVTGELFF. In DNA, the CDR3 is TGTGCCAGCAGTGAAAGTTCCGGGAGCGTCACCGGGGAGCTGTTTTTT.

This rearrangement joins TRBV19 to TRBJ1-1; D perhaps matches TRBD1 (5 bases). This CDR3 is 16 amino acids long. Trimming took 6 bases from V and 1 from J, leaving 18 bases between them. CDR1 and CDR2 from the germline V gene are LNHDA and SQIVND (reference sequence). The CDR3 sequence: CASSYTPLGGNTEAFF. CDR3 bases: TGTGCCAGTAGCTATACTCCGCTCGGGGGGAACACTGAAGCTTTCTTT.

The chain is built from TRBV5-6 and TRBJ1-4; D is undetermined. Germline CDR1 SGHDT, CDR2 YYEEEE. The CDR3 runs 12 residues. V lost 0 bases to trimming and J lost 7 bases, with 4 bases between them. The CDR3 nucleotides read TGTGCCAGCAGCTTGGTTAGTGAAAAACTGTTTTTT. Its protein product is CASSLVSEKLFF.

CDR3 protein: CASSPGNEQYF. The CDR3 DNA reads TGTGCCAGCAGCCCTGGCAACGAGCAGTACTTC. The genes are TRBV11-3 and TRBJ2-7; D is ambiguous. V dropped 5 bases and J dropped 5 bases, with 7 bases sitting between them. Germline assignment: CDR1 SGHNT and CDR2 YENEEA. This CDR3 has 11 residues.

This rearrangement joins TRBV10-3 to TRBJ2-5, with 10 bases that match TRBD1. Germline CDR1 and CDR2: ENHRY and SYGVKD. The junction had 2 bases not matched to a gene; V was cut back by 6 bases and J by 1 base. This CDR3 region has 14 residues. CDR3 nucleotides: TGTGCCATCAGAAGGGACAGGGGCCAAGAGACCCAGTACTTC. Its translation: CAIRRDRGQETQYF.

This clone was seen a single time. The chain joins TRBV7-2 to TRBJ2-1; 7 positions match TRBD2. The J segment lost 7 bases and the V segment lost 1 base, leaving 13 bases of the junction unmatched. CDR3 size: 17 residues. Germline V CDR1 and CDR2: SGHTA, FQGNSA. CDR3 sequence reads: CASSLEGREDMRNEQFF. In DNA form, the CDR3 reads TGTGCCAGCAGCTTAGAAGGACGGGAGGATATGAGAAATGAGCAGTTCTTC.

The genes are TRBV2 and TRBJ2-1, with no clear D. Trimming removed 4 bases at V and 7 bases at J, with 11 bases between. This CDR3 is 13 amino acids long. Per germline, CDR1 SNHLY and CDR2 FYNNEI. The CDR3 DNA follows: TGTGCCAGCAGTGTGGTGGGCAGGAATGAGCAGTTCTTC. It translates to CASSVVGRNEQFF.

CDR3 sequence (DNA): TGTGCCAGCAGCTTAGCGCCTCCCCCACAGCGGCGGATCTACAATGAGCAGTTCTTC. It encodes CASSLAPPPQRRIYNEQFF. The chain carries TRBV7-2 and TRBJ2-1; weak D call: TRBD2 (5 bases). Between the trimmed V and J ends, which lost 0 bases and 3 bases, there was a span of 21 bases. From germline, CDR1 is SGHTA and CDR2 FQGNSA. This CDR3 region has 19 residues.

This clone came up a few times. The V call is TRBV7-2, the J call TRBJ2-1, with 14 bases matching TRBD2. Germline-derived CDR1 and CDR2 are SGHTA and FQGNSA. The CDR3 spans 15 residues. V gave up 4 bases and J gave up 7 bases; unmatched junction bases: 3. The CDR3 protein is CASSSWTSGGNEQFF. The CDR3 DNA is TGTGCCAGCAGCTCGTGGACTAGCGGGGGGAATGAGCAGTTCTTC. The variable domain in full, with the rest retrieved from reference TRBV7-2 and TRBJ2-1, is GAGVSQSPSNKVTEKGKDVELRCDPISGHTALYWYRQSLGQGLEFLIYFQGNSAPDKSGLPSDRFSAERTGGSVSTLTIQRTQQEDSAVYLCASSSWTSGGNEQFFGPGTRLTVL.

This chain connects TRBV2 to TRBJ1-4; D may be TRBD1 (5 bases). In germline, CDR1 is SNHLY, CDR2 FYNNEI. The CDR3 covers 15 residues. Trimming took off 8 bases at V and 3 bases at J, with 16 bases between the two ends. The DNA for the CDR3 is TGTGCCAGCTGTGTCCCGGGGGGAGCTAATGAAAAACTGTTTTTT. Its translation is CASCVPGGANEKLFF.